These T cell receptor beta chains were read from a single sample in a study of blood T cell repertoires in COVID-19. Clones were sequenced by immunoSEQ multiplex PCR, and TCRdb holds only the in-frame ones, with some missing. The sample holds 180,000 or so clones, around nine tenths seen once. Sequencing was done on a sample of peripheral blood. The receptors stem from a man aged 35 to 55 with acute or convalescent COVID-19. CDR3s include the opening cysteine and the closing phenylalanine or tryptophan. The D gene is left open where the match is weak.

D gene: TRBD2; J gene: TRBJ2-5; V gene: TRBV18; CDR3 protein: CASSFGLAGGKETQYF; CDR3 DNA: TGTGCCAGCTCATTCGGACTAGCGGGGGGGAAAGAGACCCAGTACTTC
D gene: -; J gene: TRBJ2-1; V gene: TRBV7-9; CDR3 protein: CASSLALASYNEQFF; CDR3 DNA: TGTGCCAGCAGCTTAGCGCTAGCATCGTACAATGAGCAGTTCTTC
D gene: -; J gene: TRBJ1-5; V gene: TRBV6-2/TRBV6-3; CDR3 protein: CASSYSTSSQPQHF; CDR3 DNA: TGTGCCAGCAGTTACTCGACAAGCTCTCAGCCCCAGCATTTT
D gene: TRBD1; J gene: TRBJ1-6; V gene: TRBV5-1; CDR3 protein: CASSWGQVNNSPLHF; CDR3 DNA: TGCGCCAGCAGCTGGGGACAGGTCAATAATTCACCCCTCCACTTT
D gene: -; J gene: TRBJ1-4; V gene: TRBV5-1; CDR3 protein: CASSLMGGGDEKLFF; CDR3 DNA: TGCGCCAGCAGCTTGATGGGAGGGGGGGATGAAAAACTGTTTTTT
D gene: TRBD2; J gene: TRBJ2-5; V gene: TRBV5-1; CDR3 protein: CASTLASEETQYF; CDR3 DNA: TGCGCCAGCACACTAGCGTCTGAGGAGACCCAGTACTTC
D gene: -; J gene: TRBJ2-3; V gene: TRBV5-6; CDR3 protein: CASSTQQANRDADTQYF; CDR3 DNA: TGTGCCAGCAGCACTCAGCAGGCGAACAGGGACGCAGATACGCAGTATTTT
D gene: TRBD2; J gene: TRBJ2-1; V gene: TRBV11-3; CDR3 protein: CASSPAGRGGSYNEQFF; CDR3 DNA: TGTGCCAGCAGCCCCGCCGGCCGGGGGGGGTCTTACAATGAGCAGTTCTTC
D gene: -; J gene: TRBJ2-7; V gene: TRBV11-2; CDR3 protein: CASSLEEPYEQYF; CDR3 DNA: TGTGCCAGCAGCTTAGAGGAGCCTTACGAGCAGTACTTC
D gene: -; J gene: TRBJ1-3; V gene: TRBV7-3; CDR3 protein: CASSPGGNTIYF; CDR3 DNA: TGTGCCAGCAGCCCGGGGGGAAACACCATATATTTT
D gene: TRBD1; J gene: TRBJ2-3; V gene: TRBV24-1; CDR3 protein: CATSDKTGVGDTQYF; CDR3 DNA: TGTGCCACCAGTGATAAAACAGGGGTAGGAGATACGCAGTATTTT
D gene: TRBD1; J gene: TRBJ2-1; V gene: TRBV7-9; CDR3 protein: CKSQGLDYNEQFF; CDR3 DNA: TGTAAATCACAGGGGCTAGATTACAATGAGCAGTTCTTC
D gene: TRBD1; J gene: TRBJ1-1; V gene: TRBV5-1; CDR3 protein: CASSLWTGAQSNTEAFF; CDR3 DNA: TGCGCCAGCAGCTTGTGGACAGGGGCCCAATCTAACACTGAAGCTTTCTTT
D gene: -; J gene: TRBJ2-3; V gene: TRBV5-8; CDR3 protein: CASSFHTPPEADTQYF; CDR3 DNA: TGTGCCAGCAGCTTTCATACTCCCCCCGAGGCAGATACGCAGTATTTT
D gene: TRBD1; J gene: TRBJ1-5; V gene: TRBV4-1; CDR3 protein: CASSQGGTGYQPQHF; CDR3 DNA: TGCGCCAGCAGCCAAGGTGGGACAGGGTATCAGCCCCAGCATTTT